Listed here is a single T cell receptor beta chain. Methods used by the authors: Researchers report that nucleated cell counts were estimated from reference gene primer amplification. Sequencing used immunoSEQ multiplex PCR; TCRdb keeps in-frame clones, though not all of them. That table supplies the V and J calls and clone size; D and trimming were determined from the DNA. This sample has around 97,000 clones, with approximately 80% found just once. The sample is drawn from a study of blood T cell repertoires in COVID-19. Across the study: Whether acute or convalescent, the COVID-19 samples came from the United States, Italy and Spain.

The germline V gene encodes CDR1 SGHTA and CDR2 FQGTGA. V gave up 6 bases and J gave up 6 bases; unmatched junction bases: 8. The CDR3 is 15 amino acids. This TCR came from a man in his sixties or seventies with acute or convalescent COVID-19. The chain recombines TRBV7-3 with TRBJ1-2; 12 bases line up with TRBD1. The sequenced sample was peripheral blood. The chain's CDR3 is CASSSGTGGADGYTF. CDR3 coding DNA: TGTGCCAGCAGTTCCGGGACAGGGGGCGCGGATGGCTACACCTTC.